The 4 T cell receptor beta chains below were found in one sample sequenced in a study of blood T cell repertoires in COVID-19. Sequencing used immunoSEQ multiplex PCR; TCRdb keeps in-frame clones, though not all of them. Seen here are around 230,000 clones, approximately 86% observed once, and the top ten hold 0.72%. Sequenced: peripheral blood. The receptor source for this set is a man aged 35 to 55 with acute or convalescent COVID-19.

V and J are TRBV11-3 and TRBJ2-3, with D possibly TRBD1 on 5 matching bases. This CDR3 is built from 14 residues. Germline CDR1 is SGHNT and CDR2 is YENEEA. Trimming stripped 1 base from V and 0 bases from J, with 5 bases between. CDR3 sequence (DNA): TGTGCCAGCAGCTTAGGACAGAGCACAGATACGCAGTATTTT. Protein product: CASSLGQSTDTQYF.

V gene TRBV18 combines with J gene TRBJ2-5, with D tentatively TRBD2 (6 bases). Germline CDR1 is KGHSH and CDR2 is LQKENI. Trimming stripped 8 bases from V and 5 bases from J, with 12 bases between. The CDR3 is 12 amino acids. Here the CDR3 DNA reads TGTGCCAGCCTTGGAGGGGCGGAGACCCAGTACTTC. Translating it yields CASLGGAETQYF.

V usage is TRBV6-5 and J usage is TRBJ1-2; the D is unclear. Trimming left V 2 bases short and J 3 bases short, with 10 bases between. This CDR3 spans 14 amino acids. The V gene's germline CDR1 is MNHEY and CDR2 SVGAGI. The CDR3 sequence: CASSYVRGYYGYTF. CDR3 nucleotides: TGTGCCAGCAGTTACGTGCGCGGCTACTATGGCTACACCTTC.

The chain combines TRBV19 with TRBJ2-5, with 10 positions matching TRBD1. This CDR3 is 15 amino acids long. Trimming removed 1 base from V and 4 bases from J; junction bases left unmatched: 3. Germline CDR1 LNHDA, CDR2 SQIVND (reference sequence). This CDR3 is CASSIGGQGLETQYF. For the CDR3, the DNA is TGTGCCAGTAGTATAGGGGGACAGGGGTTAGAGACCCAGTACTTC.